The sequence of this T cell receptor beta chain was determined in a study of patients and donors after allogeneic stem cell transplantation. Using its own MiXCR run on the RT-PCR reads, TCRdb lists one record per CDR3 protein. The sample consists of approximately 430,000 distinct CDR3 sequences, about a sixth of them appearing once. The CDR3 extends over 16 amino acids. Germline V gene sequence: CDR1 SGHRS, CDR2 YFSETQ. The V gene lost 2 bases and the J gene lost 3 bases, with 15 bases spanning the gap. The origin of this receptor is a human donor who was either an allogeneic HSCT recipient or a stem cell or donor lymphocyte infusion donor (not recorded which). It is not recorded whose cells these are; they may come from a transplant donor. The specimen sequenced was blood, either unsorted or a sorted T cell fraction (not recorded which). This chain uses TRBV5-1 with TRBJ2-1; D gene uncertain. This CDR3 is CASSLGGTRGYNEQFF. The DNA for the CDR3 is TGCGCCAGCAGCTTAGGTGGAACCAGAGGCTACAATGAGCAGTTCTTC.